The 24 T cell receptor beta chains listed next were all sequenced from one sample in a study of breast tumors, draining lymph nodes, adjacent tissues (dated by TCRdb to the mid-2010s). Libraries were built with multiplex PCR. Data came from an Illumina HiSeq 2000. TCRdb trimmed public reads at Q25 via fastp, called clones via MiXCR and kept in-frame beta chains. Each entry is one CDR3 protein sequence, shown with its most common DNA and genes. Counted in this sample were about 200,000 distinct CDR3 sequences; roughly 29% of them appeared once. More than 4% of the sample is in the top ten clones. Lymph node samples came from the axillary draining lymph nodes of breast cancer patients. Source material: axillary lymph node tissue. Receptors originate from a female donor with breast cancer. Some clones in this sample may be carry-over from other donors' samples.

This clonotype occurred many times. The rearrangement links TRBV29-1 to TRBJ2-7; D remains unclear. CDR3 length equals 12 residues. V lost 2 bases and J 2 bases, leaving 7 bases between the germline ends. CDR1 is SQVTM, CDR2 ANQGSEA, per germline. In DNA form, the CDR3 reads TGCAGCGTTGAAAGGCCTCCCTACGAGCAGTACTTC. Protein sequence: CSVERPPYEQYF.

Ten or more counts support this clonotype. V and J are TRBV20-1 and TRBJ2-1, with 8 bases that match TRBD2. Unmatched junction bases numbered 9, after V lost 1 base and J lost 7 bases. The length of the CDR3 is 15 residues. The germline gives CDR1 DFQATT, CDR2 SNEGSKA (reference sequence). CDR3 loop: CSARGDWRGANEQFF. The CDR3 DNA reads TGCAGTGCTAGAGGGGACTGGCGGGGGGCAAATGAGCAGTTCTTC.

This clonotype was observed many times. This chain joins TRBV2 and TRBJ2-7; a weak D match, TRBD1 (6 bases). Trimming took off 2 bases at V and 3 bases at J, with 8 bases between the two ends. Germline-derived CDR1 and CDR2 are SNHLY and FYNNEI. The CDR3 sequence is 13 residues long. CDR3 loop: CASSERDIYEQYF. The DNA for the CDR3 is TGTGCCAGCAGTGAACGGGACATCTACGAGCAGTACTTC.

The CDR3 DNA is TGTGCCAGCAGGATTAGCGGGGCGACTCTTTCCTACTACGAGCAGTACTTC. This encodes CASRISGATLSYYEQYF. V and J are TRBV5-7 and TRBJ2-7; 8 bases are a match to TRBD2. TRBV5-7 is an open reading frame whose function is uncertain. With V trimmed by 5 bases and J by 3 bases, 16 bases remained unmatched. The CDR3 covers 17 residues.

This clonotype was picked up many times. CDR3 protein: CASSPGEIRTYEQYF. Written as DNA, the CDR3 is TGCGCCAGCAGCCCCGGGGAGATCCGTACCTACGAGCAGTACTTC. This chain connects TRBV5-1 to TRBJ2-7; TRBD2 might be the D (5 bases). This CDR3 comprises 15 residues. The V end lost 4 bases, the J end lost 2 bases, and 16 bases lay between the germline ends. Germline-derived CDR1 and CDR2 are SGHRS and YFSETQ.

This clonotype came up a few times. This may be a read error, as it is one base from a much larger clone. CDR3 protein: CASRPVHQPQHF. CDR3 in DNA: TGTGCCAGCAGACCTGTGCATCAGCCCCAGCATTTT. This rearrangement joins TRBV6-4 to TRBJ1-5; D uncertain. Germline CDR1 reads MRHNA; CDR2 reads SNTAGT. V was cut by 6 bases and J by 5 bases, with 8 bases left in between. This CDR3 region has 12 residues.

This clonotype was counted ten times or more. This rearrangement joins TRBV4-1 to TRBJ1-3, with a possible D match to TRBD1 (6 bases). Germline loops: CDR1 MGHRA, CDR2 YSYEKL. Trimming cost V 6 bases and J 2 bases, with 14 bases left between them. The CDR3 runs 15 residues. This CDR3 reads CASSQDSGAGNTIYF. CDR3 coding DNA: TGCGCCAGCAGTCAGGACAGCGGAGCTGGAAACACCATATATTTT.

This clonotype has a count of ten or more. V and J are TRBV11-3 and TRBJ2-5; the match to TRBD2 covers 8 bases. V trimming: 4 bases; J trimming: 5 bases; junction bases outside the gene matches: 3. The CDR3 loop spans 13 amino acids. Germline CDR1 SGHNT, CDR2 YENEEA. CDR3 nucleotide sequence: TGTGCCAGCAGCTCTAGCGGGTCGGAGACCCAGTACTTC. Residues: CASSSSGSETQYF.

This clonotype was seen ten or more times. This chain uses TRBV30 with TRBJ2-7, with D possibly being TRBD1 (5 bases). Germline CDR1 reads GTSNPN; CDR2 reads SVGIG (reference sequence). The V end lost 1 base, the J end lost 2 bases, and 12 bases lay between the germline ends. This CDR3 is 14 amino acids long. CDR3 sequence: CAWSGHGAAYEQYF. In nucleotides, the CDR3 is TGTGCCTGGAGTGGCCATGGGGCCGCCTACGAGCAGTACTTC.

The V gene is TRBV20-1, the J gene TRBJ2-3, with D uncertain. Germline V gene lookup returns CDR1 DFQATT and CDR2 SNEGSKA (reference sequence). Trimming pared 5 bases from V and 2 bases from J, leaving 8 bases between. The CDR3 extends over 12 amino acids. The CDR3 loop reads CSAGVLTDTQYF. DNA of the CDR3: TGCAGTGCTGGCGTCCTCACAGATACGCAGTATTTT.

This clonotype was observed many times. The CDR3: CATVPPSGNTIYF. The DNA of the CDR3 is TGTGCCACGGTTCCTCCTTCTGGAAACACCATATATTTT. V gene TRBV19 combines with J gene TRBJ1-3; D not certain. V shed 10 bases and J shed 1 base, with 11 bases lying between them. CDR1 is LNHDA, CDR2 SQIVND, per germline (reference sequence). The length of the CDR3 is 13 residues.

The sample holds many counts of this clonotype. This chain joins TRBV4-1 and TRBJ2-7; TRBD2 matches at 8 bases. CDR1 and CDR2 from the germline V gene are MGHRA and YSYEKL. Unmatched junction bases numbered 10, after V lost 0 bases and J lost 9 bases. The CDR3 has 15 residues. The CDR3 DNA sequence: TGCGCCAGCAGCCAAGATCTCGGGGGGGGGCGAGGGCAGTACTTC. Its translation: CASSQDLGGGRGQYF.

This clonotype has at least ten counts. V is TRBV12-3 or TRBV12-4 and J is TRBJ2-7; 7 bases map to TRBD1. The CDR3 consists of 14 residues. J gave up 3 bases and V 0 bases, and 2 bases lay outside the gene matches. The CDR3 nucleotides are TGTGCCAGCAGTTTAGCAGGGGGCCTCTACGAGCAGTACTTC. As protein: CASSLAGGLYEQYF.

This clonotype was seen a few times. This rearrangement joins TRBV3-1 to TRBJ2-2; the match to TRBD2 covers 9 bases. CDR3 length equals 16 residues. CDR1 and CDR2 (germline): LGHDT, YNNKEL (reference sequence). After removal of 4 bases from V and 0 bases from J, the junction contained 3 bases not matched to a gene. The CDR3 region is CASSLSSGTNTGELFF. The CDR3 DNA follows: TGTGCCAGCAGCCTTTCTAGCGGGACGAACACCGGGGAGCTGTTTTTT.

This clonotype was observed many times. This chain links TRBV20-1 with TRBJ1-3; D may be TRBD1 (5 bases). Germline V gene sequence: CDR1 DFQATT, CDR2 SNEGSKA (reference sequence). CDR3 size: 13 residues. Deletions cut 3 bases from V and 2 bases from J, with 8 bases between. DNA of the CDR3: TGCAGTGCTAGTTCGGGGGCTGGAAACACCATATATTTT. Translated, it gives CSASSGAGNTIYF.

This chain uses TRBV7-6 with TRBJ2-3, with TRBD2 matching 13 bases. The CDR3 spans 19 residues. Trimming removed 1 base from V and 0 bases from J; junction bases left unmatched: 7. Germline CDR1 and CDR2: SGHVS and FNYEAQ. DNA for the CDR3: TGTGCCAGCAGCTTAGTAGGACTAGCGGGGGAAGCTAGCACAGATACGCAGTATTTT. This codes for CASSLVGLAGEASTDTQYF.

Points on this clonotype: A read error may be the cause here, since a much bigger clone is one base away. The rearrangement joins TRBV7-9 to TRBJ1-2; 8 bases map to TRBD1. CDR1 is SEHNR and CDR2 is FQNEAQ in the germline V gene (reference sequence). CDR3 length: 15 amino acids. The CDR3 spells CASSLGDRPTIGHTF. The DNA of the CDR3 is TGTGCCAGCAGCTTAGGGGACAGGCCAACTATTGGCCACACCTTC.

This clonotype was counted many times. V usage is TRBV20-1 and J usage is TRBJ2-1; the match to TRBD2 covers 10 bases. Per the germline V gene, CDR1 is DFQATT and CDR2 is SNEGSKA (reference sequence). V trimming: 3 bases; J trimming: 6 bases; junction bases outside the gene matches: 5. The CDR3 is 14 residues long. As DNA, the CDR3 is TGCAGTGCTAGGGACCGGACTAGCGGCAATGAGCAGTTCTTC. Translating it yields CSARDRTSGNEQFF.

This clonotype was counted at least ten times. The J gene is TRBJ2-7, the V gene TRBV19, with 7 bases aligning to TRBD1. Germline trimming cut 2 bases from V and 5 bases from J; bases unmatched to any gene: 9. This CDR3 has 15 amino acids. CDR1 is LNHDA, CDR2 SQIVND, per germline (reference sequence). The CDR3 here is CASSISPTGFNEQYF. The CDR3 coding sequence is TGTGCCAGTAGTATATCCCCGACAGGGTTTAACGAGCAGTACTTC.

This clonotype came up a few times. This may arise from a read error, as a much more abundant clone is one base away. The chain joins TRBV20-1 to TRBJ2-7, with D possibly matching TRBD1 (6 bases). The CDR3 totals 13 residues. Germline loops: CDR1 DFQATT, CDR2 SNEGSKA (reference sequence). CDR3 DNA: TGCAGTGCTAGAGCCGACAGGTACTACGCGCAGTACTTC. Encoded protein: CSARADRYYAQYF.

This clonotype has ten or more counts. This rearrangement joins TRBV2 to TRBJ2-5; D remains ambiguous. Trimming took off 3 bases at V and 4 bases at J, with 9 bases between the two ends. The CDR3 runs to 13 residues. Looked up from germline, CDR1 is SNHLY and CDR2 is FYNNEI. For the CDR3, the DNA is TGTGCCAGCAGTGACGGTGCTCCAGAGACCCAGTACTTC. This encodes CASSDGAPETQYF.

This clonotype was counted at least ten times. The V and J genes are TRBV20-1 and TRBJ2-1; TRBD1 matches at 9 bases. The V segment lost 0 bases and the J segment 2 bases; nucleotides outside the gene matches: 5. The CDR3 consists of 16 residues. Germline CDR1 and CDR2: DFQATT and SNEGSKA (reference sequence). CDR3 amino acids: CSARDFRTGAYNEQFF. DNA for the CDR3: TGCAGTGCTAGAGATTTCAGGACAGGGGCCTACAATGAGCAGTTCTTC.

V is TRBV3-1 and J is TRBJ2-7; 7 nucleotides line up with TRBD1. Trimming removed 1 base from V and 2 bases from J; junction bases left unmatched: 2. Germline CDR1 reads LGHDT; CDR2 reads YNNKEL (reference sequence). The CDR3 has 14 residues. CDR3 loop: CASSQGDSTYEQYF. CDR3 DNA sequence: TGTGCCAGCAGCCAAGGGGACAGTACCTACGAGCAGTACTTC.

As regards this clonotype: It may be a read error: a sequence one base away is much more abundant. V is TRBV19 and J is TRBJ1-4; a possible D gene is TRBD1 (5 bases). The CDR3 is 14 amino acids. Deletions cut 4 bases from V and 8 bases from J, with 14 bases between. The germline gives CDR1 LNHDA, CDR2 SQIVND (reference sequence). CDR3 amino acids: CASSTDGRGEKLFF. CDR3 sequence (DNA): TGTGCCAGTAGTACAGATGGAAGGGGCGAAAAACTGTTTTTT.